This TCR beta chain was profiled in a study of blood T cell repertoires in COVID-19. Study information: Acute-phase and convalescent COVID-19 samples originated in the United States, Italy and Spain. PBMCs, B-cell-depleted T cells, or T cells provided the cDNA or gDNA that made up the material.

In the authors' workflow: Amplification from reference gene primers served as the basis for estimated nucleated cell counts. Measured with immunoSEQ multiplex PCR; TCRdb has only the in-frame clones, and not every one. That table gives V, J and clone size, and the DNA gave D and trimming. The sample holds about 260,000 clones; less than 90% are singletons and the top ten take 4% to 4.5%. The TCR sequence derives from a man between 60 and 75 years old with acute or convalescent COVID-19. Sequenced input: peripheral blood.

CDR3 sequence reads: CASSLMGTGVKETQYF. CDR3 sequence (DNA): TGTGCCAGCAGCTTAATGGGGACAGGGGTGAAAGAGACCCAGTACTTC. The chain recombines TRBV7-6 with TRBJ2-5; 10 positions agree with TRBD1. The junction had 6 bases not matched to a gene; V was cut back by 2 bases and J by 3 bases. This CDR3 has 16 amino acids. Per germline, CDR1 SGHVS and CDR2 FNYEAQ. The variable domain in full, with the rest retrieved from reference TRBV7-6 and TRBJ2-5, is GAGVSQSPRYKVTKRGQDVALRCDPISGHVSLYWYRQALGQGPEFLTYFNYEAQQDKSGLPNDRFSAERPEGSISTLTIQRTEQRDSAMYRCASSLMGTGVKETQYFGPGTRLLVL.